The 11 T cell receptor beta chains presented below share a single source sample, sequenced in a study of T cell responses to AZD1222 COVID-19 vaccine. TCRdb's copy holds only in-frame clones and misses some; the assay was immunoSEQ multiplex PCR. The repertoire holds approximately 140,000 clones, with approximately 92% as singletons. The material was peripheral blood, obtained 28 days after the second AZD1222 dose. The receptors here all came from an adult who received the AZD1222 COVID-19 vaccine.

The chain links TRBV11-3 to TRBJ2-3, with D uncertain. Trimming took 5 bases from V and 0 from J, leaving 9 bases between them. From germline, CDR1 is SGHNT and CDR2 YENEEA. The CDR3 sequence is 14 residues long. The CDR3 region is CASSRTASTDTQYF. CDR3 sequence (DNA): TGTGCCAGCAGCCGGACGGCTAGCACAGATACGCAGTATTTT.

The chain links TRBV7-2 to TRBJ2-7; D may be TRBD2 (5 bases). Trimming stripped 1 base from V and 0 bases from J, with 10 bases between. The CDR3 has 15 amino acids. Germline CDR1 reads SGHTA; CDR2 reads FQGNSA. The CDR3 DNA reads as TGTGCCAGCAGCTTAGGCGGGCTGGGCTCCTACGAGCAGTACTTC. Its protein product is CASSLGGLGSYEQYF. The full variable domain, its missing parts supplied by reference TRBV7-2 and TRBJ2-7, is GAGVSQSPSNKVTEKGKDVELRCDPISGHTALYWYRQSLGQGLEFLIYFQGNSAPDKSGLPSDRFSAERTGGSVSTLTIQRTQQEDSAVYLCASSLGGLGSYEQYFGPGTRLTVT.

This sequence joins TRBV12-5 and TRBJ2-3; TRBD2 agrees at 8 bases. J was trimmed by 2 bases and V by 7 bases; bases with no gene match: 5. Germline loops: CDR1 LGHNT, CDR2 FRNRAP. The CDR3 sequence is 14 residues long. In nucleotides, the CDR3 is TGTGCTAGTGCCGTAGCGGGACTCACAGATACGCAGTATTTT. Protein product: CASAVAGLTDTQYF.

The chain uses TRBV3-1 (or the pseudogene TRBV3-2) and TRBJ1-1; 7 bases are shared with TRBD1. CDR3 length equals 14 residues. Per germline, CDR1 LGHDT and CDR2 YNNKEL (reference sequence). The V and J ends lost 1 base and 7 bases, in that order; junction bases with no gene match: 6. The CDR3 bases are TGTGCCAGCAGCCAAGCGAGACAGGGCGGTGAAGCTTTCTTT. It is translated as CASSQARQGGEAFF.

This rearrangement joins TRBV7-2 to TRBJ2-1; D gene uncertain. This CDR3 contains 11 residues. Deletions cut 5 bases from V and 12 bases from J, with 11 bases between. Germline CDR1 reads SGHTA; CDR2 reads FQGNSA. The CDR3 loop reads CASSPSPGQFF. CDR3 nucleotide sequence: TGTGCCAGCAGCCCTTCGCCGGGGCAGTTCTTC.

V and J are TRBV9 and TRBJ2-6, with D possibly TRBD1 on 5 matching bases. CDR1 and CDR2 (germline): SGDLS, YYNGEE. The CDR3 is 15 residues long. The ends were cut back, 3 bases at V and 2 bases at J, with 9 bases in the middle. This chain's CDR3 is CASSGQGTGANVLTF. CDR3 DNA: TGTGCCAGCAGCGGTCAGGGCACTGGGGCCAACGTCCTGACTTTC. The entire variable domain, with the rest obtained from reference TRBV9 and TRBJ2-6, is as follows: DSGVTQTPKHLITATGQRVTLRCSPRSGDLSVYWYQQSLDQGLQFLIQYYNGEERAKGNILERFSAQQFPDLHSELNLSSLELGDSALYFCASSGQGTGANVLTFGAGSRLTVL.

The rearrangement uses TRBV18 and TRBJ2-1, with TRBD1 matching over 9 bases. This CDR3 has 16 amino acids. V lost 4 bases to trimming and J lost 9 bases; unmatched junction nucleotides: 13. Germline CDR1 is KGHSH and CDR2 is LQKENI. The CDR3 loop is CASSLYRDRASSEQFF. CDR3 nucleotide sequence: TGTGCCAGCTCACTTTACCGGGACAGGGCGAGCAGTGAGCAGTTCTTC. Variable domain in full (rest from reference TRBV18 and TRBJ2-1): NAGVMQNPRHLVRRRGQEARLRCSPMKGHSHVYWYRQLPEEGLKFMVYLQKENIIDESGMPKERFSAEFPKEGPSILRIQQVVRGDSAAYFCASSLYRDRASSEQFFGPGTRLTVL.

The chain uses TRBV7-2 and TRBJ2-7; 9 bases match TRBD2. V gave up 0 bases and J gave up 1 base; unmatched junction bases: 1. The germline V gene encodes CDR1 SGHTA and CDR2 FQGNSA. The CDR3 spans 15 residues. In DNA, the CDR3 is TGTGCCAGCAGCTTAGCGCTAGCGGGATCCTACGAGCAGTACTTC. As protein: CASSLALAGSYEQYF.

This chain links TRBV7-2 with TRBJ2-7; TRBD1 matches at 7 bases. Germline-derived CDR1 and CDR2 are SGHTA and FQGNSA. Unmatched junction bases numbered 4, after V lost 2 bases and J lost 0 bases. The CDR3 runs to 15 residues. CDR3 DNA sequence: TGTGCCAGCAGCTTAAACAGGGGCCCCTCCTACGAGCAGTACTTC. It encodes CASSLNRGPSYEQYF.

The count of this clone is one. V is TRBV4-3 and J is TRBJ1-1, with a weak D call TRBD1 (6 bases). With 1 base removed from V and 2 bases from J, the gap between germline ends came to 17 bases. The CDR3 runs 17 residues. Germline loops: CDR1 LGHNA, CDR2 YSLEER. DNA of the CDR3: TGCGCCAGCAGCCAAGTTGCTCGTCAGGGGCGCAACACTGAAGCTTTCTTT. Protein sequence: CASSQVARQGRNTEAFF.

V is TRBV7-3 and J is TRBJ1-2; TRBD1 is a possible D gene (6 bases). CDR3 size: 14 residues. Germline V CDR1 and CDR2: SGHTA, FQGTGA. V lost 2 bases and J 7 bases, leaving 14 bases between the germline ends. CDR3 DNA: TGTGCCAGCAGCTTAGGCGGGGGCGGGTCTGGCTACACCTTC. Translated: CASSLGGGGSGYTF.